This TCR beta chain was retrieved from a study of patients and donors after allogeneic stem cell transplantation. TCRdb called the RT-PCR reads again in MiXCR, with one record for every CDR3 protein. The data contain about a million distinct CDR3 sequences, 15% to 20% of them singletons. The V and J ends lost 3 bases and 4 bases respectively, with 12 bases between them. Germline V gene lookup returns CDR1 LGHNA and CDR2 YSLEER. The CDR3 has 15 residues. The sample consisted of blood, either unsorted or a sorted T cell fraction (not recorded which). The clonotype was recovered from a human donor who was either an allogeneic HSCT recipient or a stem cell or donor lymphocyte infusion donor (not recorded which). It is not recorded whose cells these are; they may come from a transplant donor. V and J are TRBV4-3 and TRBJ1-4, with TRBD1 as a possible D gene (5 bases). CDR3 DNA sequence: TGCGCCAGCAGCCAGGCCGGGGGGATTAATGAAAAACTGTTTTTT. Amino acids: CASSQAGGINEKLFF.